This record concerns one T cell receptor (beta chain) sequence. A read error may explain this, as a much larger clone is one base away. Each CDR3 protein is one row after TCRdb ran MiXCR on the 5' RACE reads. Among approximately 160,000 distinct CDR3 sequences, roughly 6.4% were seen once, and the ten largest hold about 2.7%. The germline V and J ends were trimmed by 3 bases and 1 base, with 8 bases remaining between them. The CDR3 contains 14 residues. Germline V gene lookup returns CDR1 SGHTA and CDR2 FQGTGA. This sample was taken from a study of T cells after yellow fever vaccination. The V call is TRBV7-3, the J call TRBJ2-3; D gene uncertain. The sequences come from CD4+ T cells sorted from PBMCs, collected on the day of the first yellow fever vaccination. The source of this sequence is a man between 18 and 29 years old who received the YFV17D yellow fever vaccine. The CDR3 region is CASSFAPGTDTQYF. CDR3 nucleotides: TGTGCCAGCAGCTTTGCACCGGGCACAGATACGCAGTATTTT.